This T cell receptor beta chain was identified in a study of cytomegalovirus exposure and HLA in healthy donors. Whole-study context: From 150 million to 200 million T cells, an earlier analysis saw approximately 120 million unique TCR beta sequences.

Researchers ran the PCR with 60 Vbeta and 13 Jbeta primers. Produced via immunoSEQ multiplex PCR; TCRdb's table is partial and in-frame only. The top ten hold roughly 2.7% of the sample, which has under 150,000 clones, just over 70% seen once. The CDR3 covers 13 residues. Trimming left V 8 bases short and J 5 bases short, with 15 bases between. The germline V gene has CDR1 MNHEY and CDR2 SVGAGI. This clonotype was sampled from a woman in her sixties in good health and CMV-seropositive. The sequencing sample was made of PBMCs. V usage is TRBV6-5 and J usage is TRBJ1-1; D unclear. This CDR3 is CASLPEGRTEAFF. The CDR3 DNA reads TGTGCCAGCCTCCCCGAAGGGAGAACTGAAGCTTTCTTT.